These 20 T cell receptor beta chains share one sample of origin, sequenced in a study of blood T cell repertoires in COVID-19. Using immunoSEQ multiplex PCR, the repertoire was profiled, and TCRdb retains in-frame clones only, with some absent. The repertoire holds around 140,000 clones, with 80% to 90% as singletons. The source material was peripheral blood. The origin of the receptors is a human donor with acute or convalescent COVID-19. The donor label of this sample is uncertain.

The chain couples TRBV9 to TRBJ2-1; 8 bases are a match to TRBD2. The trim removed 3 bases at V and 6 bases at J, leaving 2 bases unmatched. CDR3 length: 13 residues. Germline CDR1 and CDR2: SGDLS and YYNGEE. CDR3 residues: CASSERESNEQFF. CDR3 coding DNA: TGTGCCAGCAGCGAGCGGGAGAGCAATGAGCAGTTCTTC.

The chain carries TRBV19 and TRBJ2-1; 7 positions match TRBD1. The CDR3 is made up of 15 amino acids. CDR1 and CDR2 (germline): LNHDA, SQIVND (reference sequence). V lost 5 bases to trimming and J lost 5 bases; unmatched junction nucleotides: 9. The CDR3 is CASSPRQGPDNEQFF. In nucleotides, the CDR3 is TGTGCCAGTAGTCCCCGACAGGGCCCTGACAATGAGCAGTTCTTC.

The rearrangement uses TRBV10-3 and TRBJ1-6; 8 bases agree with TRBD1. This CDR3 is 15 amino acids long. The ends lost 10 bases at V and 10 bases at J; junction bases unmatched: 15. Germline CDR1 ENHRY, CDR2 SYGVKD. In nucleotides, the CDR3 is TGTGCCACCGGACAGGGATGGGTAGAATTCTCACCCCTCCACTTT. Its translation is CATGQGWVEFSPLHF.

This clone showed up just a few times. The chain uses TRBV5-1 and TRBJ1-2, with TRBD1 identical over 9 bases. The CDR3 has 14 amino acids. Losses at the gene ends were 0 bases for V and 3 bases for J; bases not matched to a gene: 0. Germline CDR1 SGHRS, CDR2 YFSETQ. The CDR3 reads CASSLGQGDYGYTF. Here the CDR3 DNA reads TGCGCCAGCAGCTTGGGACAGGGGGACTATGGCTACACCTTC.

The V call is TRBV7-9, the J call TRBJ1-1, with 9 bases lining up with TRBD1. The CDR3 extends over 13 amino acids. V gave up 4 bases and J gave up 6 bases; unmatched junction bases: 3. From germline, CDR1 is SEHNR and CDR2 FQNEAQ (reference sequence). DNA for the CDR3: TGTGCCAGCAGCTCCACAGGGGGCTCTGAAGCTTTCTTT. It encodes CASSSTGGSEAFF.

The CDR3 region is CASSYASSYEQYV. CDR3 in DNA: TGTGCCAGCAGTTACGCTAGCTCCTACGAGCAGTACGTC. The chain has TRBV6-2 or TRBV6-3 and TRBJ2-7, with D unresolved. CDR3 size: 13 residues. Germline CDR1 is MNHEY and CDR2 is SVGEGT. V was cut by 2 bases and J by 0 bases, with 5 bases left in between.

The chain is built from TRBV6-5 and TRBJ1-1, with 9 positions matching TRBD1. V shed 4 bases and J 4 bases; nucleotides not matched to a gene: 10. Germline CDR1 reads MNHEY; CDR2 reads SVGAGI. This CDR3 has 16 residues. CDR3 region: CASSSNPGQGATEAFF. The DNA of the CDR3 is TGTGCCAGCAGTTCCAACCCGGGACAGGGAGCCACTGAAGCTTTCTTT.

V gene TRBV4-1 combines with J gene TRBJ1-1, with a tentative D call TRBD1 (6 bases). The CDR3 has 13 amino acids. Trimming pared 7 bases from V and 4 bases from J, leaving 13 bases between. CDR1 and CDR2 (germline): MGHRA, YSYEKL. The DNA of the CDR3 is TGCGCCAGCAAGAACAGGGATGCCACTGAAGCTTTCTTT. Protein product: CASKNRDATEAFF.

The CDR3 DNA sequence: TGTGCCAGCAGCCCGGGACAGGGAGTGGAAACTGAAGCTTTCTTT. Amino acid sequence: CASSPGQGVETEAFF. The chain couples TRBV6-5 to TRBJ1-1, with TRBD1 identical over 9 bases. Looked up from germline, CDR1 is MNHEY and CDR2 is SVGAGI. CDR3 length: 15 residues. V shed 6 bases, J shed 5 bases, and the junction held 10 bases outside the gene matches.

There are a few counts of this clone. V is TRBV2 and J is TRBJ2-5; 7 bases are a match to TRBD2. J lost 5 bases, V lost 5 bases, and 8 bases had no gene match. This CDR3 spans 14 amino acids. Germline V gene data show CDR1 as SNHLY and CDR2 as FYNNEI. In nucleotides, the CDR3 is TGTGCCAGCAGTATGGGGCAGGGAGGGGAGACCCAGTACTTC. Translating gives CASSMGQGGETQYF.

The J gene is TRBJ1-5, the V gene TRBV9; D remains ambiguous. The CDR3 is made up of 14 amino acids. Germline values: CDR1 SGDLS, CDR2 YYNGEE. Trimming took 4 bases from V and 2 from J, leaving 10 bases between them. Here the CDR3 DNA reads TGTGCCAGCAGCCCGGGGTACGGCAATCAGCCCCAGCATTTT. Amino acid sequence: CASSPGYGNQPQHF. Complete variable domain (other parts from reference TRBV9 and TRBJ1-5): DSGVTQTPKHLITATGQRVTLRCSPRSGDLSVYWYQQSLDQGLQFLIQYYNGEERAKGNILERFSAQQFPDLHSELNLSSLELGDSALYFCASSPGYGNQPQHFGDGTRLSIL.

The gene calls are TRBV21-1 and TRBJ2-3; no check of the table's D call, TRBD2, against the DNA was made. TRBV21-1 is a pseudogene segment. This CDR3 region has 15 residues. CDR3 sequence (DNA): TGTGCCAGCAGCAAAGTGGGAGCGCCCACAGATACGCAGTATTTT. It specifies CASSKVGAPTDTQYF.

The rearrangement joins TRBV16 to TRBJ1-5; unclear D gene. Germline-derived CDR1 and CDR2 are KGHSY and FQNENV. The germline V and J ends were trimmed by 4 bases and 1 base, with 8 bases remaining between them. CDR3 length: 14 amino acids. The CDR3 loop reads CASSLQRSNQPQHF. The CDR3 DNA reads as TGTGCCAGCAGCCTCCAGCGGAGCAATCAGCCCCAGCATTTT.

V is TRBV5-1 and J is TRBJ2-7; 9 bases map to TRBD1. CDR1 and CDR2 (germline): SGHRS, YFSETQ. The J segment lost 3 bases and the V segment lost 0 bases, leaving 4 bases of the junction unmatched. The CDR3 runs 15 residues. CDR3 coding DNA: TGCGCCAGCAGCTTGGTAACGGGACAGGGCTACGAGCAGTACTTC. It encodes CASSLVTGQGYEQYF.

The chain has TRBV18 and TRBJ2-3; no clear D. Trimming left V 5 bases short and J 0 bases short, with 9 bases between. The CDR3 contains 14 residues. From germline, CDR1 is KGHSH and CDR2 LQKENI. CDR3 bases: TGTGCCAGCTCATTGCAGGAAAGCACAGATACGCAGTATTTT. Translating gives CASSLQESTDTQYF.

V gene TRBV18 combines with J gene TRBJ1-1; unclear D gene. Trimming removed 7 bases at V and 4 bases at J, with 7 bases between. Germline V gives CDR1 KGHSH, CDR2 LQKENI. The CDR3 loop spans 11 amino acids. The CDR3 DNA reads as TGTGCCAGCTTGGAGGGCACTGAAGCTTTCTTT. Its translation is CASLEGTEAFF. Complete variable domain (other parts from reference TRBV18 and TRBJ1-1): NAGVMQNPRHLVRRRGQEARLRCSPMKGHSHVYWYRQLPEEGLKFMVYLQKENIIDESGMPKERFSAEFPKEGPSILRIQQVVRGDSAAYFCASLEGTEAFFGQGTRLTVV.

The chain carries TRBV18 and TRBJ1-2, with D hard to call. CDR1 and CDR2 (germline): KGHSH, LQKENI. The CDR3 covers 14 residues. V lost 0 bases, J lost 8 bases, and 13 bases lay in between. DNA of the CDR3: TGTGCCAGCTCACCACCGTCCCTCGAGGGCGGCTACACCTTC. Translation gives CASSPPSLEGGYTF.

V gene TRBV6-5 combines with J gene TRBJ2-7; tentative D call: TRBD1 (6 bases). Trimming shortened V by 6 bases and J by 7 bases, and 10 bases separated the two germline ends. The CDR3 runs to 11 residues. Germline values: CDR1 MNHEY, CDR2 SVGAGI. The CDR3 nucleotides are TGTGCCAGCAGCCCCAGGGGTGAGCAGTACTTC. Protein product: CASSPRGEQYF.

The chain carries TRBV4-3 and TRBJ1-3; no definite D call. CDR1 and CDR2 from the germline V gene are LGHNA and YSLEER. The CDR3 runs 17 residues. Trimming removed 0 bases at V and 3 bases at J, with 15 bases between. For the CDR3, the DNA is TGCGCCAGCAGCCAAGATGCGGGAGGGCTGTTTGGAAACACCATATATTTT. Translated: CASSQDAGGLFGNTIYF.

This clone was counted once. In DNA form, the CDR3 reads TGCGCCAGCAGCTTGATACAGGGGGATTCACCCCTCCACTTT. It is translated as CASSLIQGDSPLHF. V is TRBV5-1 and J is TRBJ1-6, with 8 bases matching TRBD1. The CDR3 runs to 14 residues. The junction had 2 bases not matched to a gene; V was cut back by 1 base and J by 8 bases. Germline loops: CDR1 SGHRS, CDR2 YFSETQ.